This T cell receptor (beta chain) was profiled in a study of vaccination and CD4 T cells after COVID-19. Study overall: Cells received overlapping spike peptides from SARS-CoV-2, HCoV-NL63, HCoV-OC43 and HCoV-229E as stimulation.

Sequenced with the Oncomine TCR Beta short-read assay was DNA taken from cultured CD4+ T cells. Scientists extracted genomic DNA from CD4+ T cells grown in culture. MiXCR, applied by TCRdb to the PCR reads, yields one record per CDR3 protein. Of about 8,700 distinct CDR3 sequences listed, 50% to 65% were seen once; the top ten hold 7.3%. This clonotype has more than one count but fewer than ten. Its antigen is still unknown. Trimming took 10 bases from V and 2 from J; bases not matched to a gene: 9. Germline V gene lookup returns CDR1 SNHLY and CDR2 FYNNEI. This CDR3 has 14 residues. Treatment reported: roughly 11-day PBMC culture with coronavirus spike peptide pools or control peptides (ViraFEST assay). For ViraFEST, peptide pools expanded antigen-specific T cells, after which the TCRs were sequenced. Scientists separated out CD4+ T cells through negative selection following 10 days in culture.

V gene TRBV2 combines with J gene TRBJ1-2; 8 bases match TRBD1. The sample comprised CD4+ T cells from blood, cultured in vitro. The TCR sequence derives from a human donor who had recovered from COVID-19. The CDR3, as DNA: TGTGCCATCCACGACAGGGGTCAAAACTATGGCTACACCTTC. It specifies CAIHDRGQNYGYTF.